At least ten counts were recorded for the clone carrying this TCR beta chain. Its specificity is not known. In patients aged 18 to 65, hyperthyroidism was newly diagnosed, with duration under 2 months. The germline V gene encodes CDR1 SQVTM and CDR2 ANQGSEA. Trimming at V came to 4 bases and at J to 6 bases, leaving 19 bases not matched to a gene. This CDR3 contains 19 residues. The data were taken from a study of T cells in Graves' hyperthyroidism and ophthalmopathy. Overall study context: At initial diagnosis, before any treatment had begun, peripheral blood was obtained.

RNA transcripts were the template for amplifying TCR beta CDR3 regions. First-round RT-PCR of the TCR CDR3 relied on the HTBI primer set. TCRdb redid the calling of the multiplex PCR reads with MiXCR, one entry per CDR3 protein. Counted here are 270,000 or so distinct CDR3 sequences, roughly 15% occurring once; the ten biggest clones make up 30%. Study outcomes and limitations: Peripheral blood also featured most of the thyroid clonotypes expanded above 0.001. Ophthalmopathy was model-predicted a median around 6.1 months pre-onset.

The receptor comes from a woman between 45 and 65 years old with Graves' hyperthyroidism that later progressed to Graves' ophthalmopathy. Sequencing was carried out using blood. The genes are TRBV29-1 and TRBJ2-1, with 12 bases identical to TRBD2. The CDR3 sequence: CSVGGGRGGLAGWGNEQFF. CDR3 sequence (DNA): TGCAGCGTTGGGGGGGGAAGGGGAGGACTAGCGGGATGGGGCAATGAGCAGTTCTTC.